The rows below give T cell receptor beta chains drawn from one sample of a study of shared clonotypes between healthy human individuals. TCRdb keeps only in-frame clones here, not all; method: immunoSEQ multiplex PCR. This table has millions of clones, more than 90% appearing once. Sample: naive CD4+ T cells sorted from blood. The receptors here all came from a man between 18 and 35 years old in good health. The CDR3 runs from the conserved cysteine through the conserved F or W. D genes are given only for firm matches. Clone sizes are given selectively: once, few, many, or a class where the clone is expanded.

>TRBJ2-7|TRBD1|TRBV5-1|-
CASSSGQGTYEQYF
TGCGCCAGCAGCTCCGGACAGGGGACCTACGAGCAGTACTTC
>TRBJ2-2|TRBD2|TRBV6-5|-
CASSPREGNTGELFF
TGTGCCAGCAGTCCGCGGGAGGGGAACACCGGGGAGCTGTTTTTT
>TRBJ1-2|-|TRBV7-8|-
CASSLGSGGYTF
TGTGCCAGCAGCTTAGGATCAGGTGGCTACACCTTC
>TRBJ2-3|TRBD2|TRBV5-1|once
CASRTGLATDTQYF
TGCGCCAGCAGAACGGGACTAGCGACGGATACGCAGTATTTT
>TRBJ2-7|-|TRBV5-1|-
CASSLVSSEQYF
TGCGCCAGCAGCTTGGTCTCCTCCGAGCAGTACTTC
>TRBJ2-7|-|TRBV6-1|-
CASSELWDEQYF
TGTGCCAGCAGTGAACTATGGGACGAGCAGTACTTC
>TRBJ1-2|-|TRBV5-4|-
CASSLNGGASYGYTF
TGTGCCAGCAGCTTGAACGGGGGGGCATCCTATGGCTACACCTTC
>TRBJ2-5|TRBD1|TRBV7-9|-
CASRPLQGAAFGLQETQYF
TGTGCCAGCAGACCCCTGCAGGGGGCGGCGTTCGGTTTACAAGAGACCCAGTACTTC
>TRBJ1-4|TRBD1|TRBV6-5|-
CASSYSTGQGNEKLFF
TGTGCCAGCAGTTACTCGACGGGACAGGGTAATGAAAAACTGTTTTTT
>TRBJ2-1|-|TRBV30|few
CAWGEARANEQFF
TGTGCCTGGGGCGAGGCCCGGGCCAATGAGCAGTTCTTC
>TRBJ2-7|-|TRBV12-2|-
CASRFNPTSGRACEQYF
TGTGCAAGTCGCTTTAATCCCACCAGCGGGAGGGCCTGTGAGCAGTACTTC
>TRBJ2-2|TRBD1|TRBV10-3|-
CAISGGTGLNTGELFF
TGTGCCATCAGCGGAGGGACAGGTCTGAACACCGGGGAGCTGTTTTTT
>TRBJ2-1|-|TRBV30|-
CALRGNPYNEQFF
TGTGCCTTACGGGGGAATCCTTACAATGAGCAGTTCTTC
>TRBJ2-1|TRBD1|TRBV6-1|-
CASSAAGQGHNEQFF
TGTGCCAGCAGTGCCGCTGGACAGGGCCACAATGAGCAGTTCTTC
>TRBJ2-7|TRBD2|TRBV6-1|-
CASSGGVGGAYEQYF
TGTGCCAGCAGTGGTGGGGTTGGGGGGGCCTACGAGCAGTACTTC
>TRBJ1-1|-|TRBV28|-
CASSPGPPMNTEAFF
TGTGCCAGCAGCCCCGGGCCTCCCATGAACACTGAAGCTTTCTTT
>TRBJ2-3|-|TRBV19|-
CASKGPGPSTDTQYF
TGTGCCAGTAAGGGGCCGGGGCCCAGCACAGATACGCAGTATTTT
>TRBJ2-7|TRBD1|TRBV18|-
CASSPRTGVDEQYF
TGTGCCAGCTCACCCCGGACAGGGGTTGACGAGCAGTACTTC
>TRBJ2-2|TRBD1|TRBV6-1|-
CAIRGQGADTGELFF
TGTGCCATCAGGGGACAGGGGGCTGACACCGGGGAGCTGTTTTTT
>TRBJ1-2|TRBD1|TRBV6-1|-
CASSKGTGGFGGYTF
TGTGCCAGCTCAAAAGGGACAGGGGGCTTCGGTGGCTACACCTTC
>TRBJ1-1|-|TRBV7-2|-
CASSRDRWSTEAFF
TGTGCCAGCAGTCGGGACCGGTGGAGCACTGAAGCTTTCTTT
>TRBJ1-2|-|TRBV6-5|-
CASSRDRTYGYTF
TGTGCCAGCAGTCGGGACCGCACCTATGGCTACACCTTC
>TRBJ2-3|-|TRBV7-2|once
CASSLAPGAQYF
TGTGCCAGCAGCTTAGCGCCCGGGGCGCAGTATTTT
>TRBJ2-7|TRBD2|TRBV5-4|-
CASSNGGAYEQYF
TGTGCCAGCTCTAACGGGGGGGCCTACGAGCAGTACTTC
>TRBJ1-2|-|TRBV10-3|once
CAISEGDTSNYGYTF
TGTGCCATCAGTGAAGGGGACACCTCTAACTATGGCTACACCTTC
>TRBJ2-5|-|TRBV4-3|-
CASSPRRGETQYF
TGCGCCAGCAGCCCCAGGAGGGGAGAGACCCAGTACTTC
>TRBJ1-1|-|TRBV6-5|-
CASSFRGTEAFF
TGTGCCAGCAGTTTCAGGGGAACTGAAGCTTTCTTT
>TRBJ1-1|-|TRBV11-1|-
CASSFSTTEAFF
TGTGCCAGCAGCTTTTCGACAACTGAAGCTTTCTTT
>TRBJ1-5|-|TRBV21-1|-
CASSKGGRSF
TGTGCCAGCAGCAAAGGTGGGCGATCCTTT
>TRBJ2-7|TRBD2|TRBV7-2|-
CASSFSAGLPYEQYF
TGTGCCAGCAGCTTTTCAGCGGGGCTACCCTACGAGCAGTACTTC
>TRBJ1-2|TRBD1|TRBV10-3|-
CAIGGTGGYGYTF
TGTGCCATCGGCGGGACAGGGGGCTATGGCTACACCTTC
>TRBJ1-1|-|TRBV28|-
CATKGWGVVNTEAFF
TGTGCCACGAAAGGGTGGGGTGTCGTGAACACTGAAGCTTTCTTT
>TRBJ1-3|-|TRBV25-1|-
CASSDTGSGNTIYF
TGTGCCAGCAGTGACACAGGCTCTGGAAACACCATATATTTT
>TRBJ1-2|TRBD1|TRBV9|-
CASSGTGIYGYTF
TGTGCCAGCAGCGGGACAGGGATCTATGGCTACACCTTC
>TRBJ1-5|TRBD1|TRBV19|few
CASSSSDRDNQPQHF
TGTGCCAGTAGTAGTAGTGACAGGGATAATCAGCCCCAGCATTTT
>TRBJ1-6|-|TRBV6-1|-
CASSPTAKDGSPLHF
TGTGCCAGCAGTCCGACAGCTAAGGATGGCTCACCCCTCCACTTT
>TRBJ2-3|TRBD2|TRBV2|-
CASSGRLAGTDTQYF
TGTGCCAGCAGTGGGCGACTAGCGGGCACAGATACGCAGTATTTT
>TRBJ1-2|-|TRBV19|-
CASIPNWGAGYTF
TGTGCCAGTATCCCGAATTGGGGGGCTGGCTACACCTTC
>TRBJ2-1|TRBD2|TRBV30|-
CAWSTGLGDNEQFF
TGTGCCTGGAGTACTGGACTAGGCGACAATGAGCAGTTCTTC
>TRBJ2-7|TRBD1|TRBV5-6|-
CASSLAGQRYEQYF
TGTGCCAGCAGCTTGGCGGGACAGCGCTACGAGCAGTACTTC
>TRBJ2-3|TRBD1|TRBV2|-
CASSGQGGGTDTQYF
TGTGCCAGCAGTGGACAGGGCGGAGGCACAGATACGCAGTATTTT
>TRBJ1-5|TRBD1|TRBV5-5|-
CASSLGTGERAQHF
TGTGCCAGCAGCTTGGGGACAGGGGAGAGGGCCCAGCATTTT
>TRBJ1-3|TRBD1|TRBV19|-
CASSPPGTGNGNTIYF
TGTGCCAGTAGTCCTCCCGGGACAGGGAACGGAAACACCATATATTTT
>TRBJ2-2|TRBD2|TRBV25-1|-
CASSEWLAGVGELFF
TGTGCCAGCAGTGAATGGCTAGCGGGGGTCGGGGAGCTGTTTTTT
>TRBJ1-6|-|TRBV6-5|-
CASIPSKGNNSPLHF
TGTGCCAGCATCCCTAGTAAGGGAAATAATTCACCCCTCCACTTT
>TRBJ2-5|-|TRBV5-1|-
CASGLGGQETQYF
TGCGCCAGTGGCCTAGGGGGCCAAGAGACCCAGTACTTC
>TRBJ1-3|TRBD1|TRBV7-3|-
CASINLPSGQGARWGGNTIYF
TGTGCCAGCATTAACTTACCCTCCGGACAGGGGGCGCGGTGGGGAGGAAACACCATATATTTT
>TRBJ2-2|-|TRBV6-6|once
CASQGNVGAHGELFF
TGTGCCAGCCAGGGGAACGTTGGGGCTCACGGGGAGCTGTTTTTT
>TRBJ2-5|-|TRBV5-1|-
CASSFEALLGTQYF
TGCGCCAGCAGCTTCGAAGCGCTCCTGGGGACCCAGTACTTC